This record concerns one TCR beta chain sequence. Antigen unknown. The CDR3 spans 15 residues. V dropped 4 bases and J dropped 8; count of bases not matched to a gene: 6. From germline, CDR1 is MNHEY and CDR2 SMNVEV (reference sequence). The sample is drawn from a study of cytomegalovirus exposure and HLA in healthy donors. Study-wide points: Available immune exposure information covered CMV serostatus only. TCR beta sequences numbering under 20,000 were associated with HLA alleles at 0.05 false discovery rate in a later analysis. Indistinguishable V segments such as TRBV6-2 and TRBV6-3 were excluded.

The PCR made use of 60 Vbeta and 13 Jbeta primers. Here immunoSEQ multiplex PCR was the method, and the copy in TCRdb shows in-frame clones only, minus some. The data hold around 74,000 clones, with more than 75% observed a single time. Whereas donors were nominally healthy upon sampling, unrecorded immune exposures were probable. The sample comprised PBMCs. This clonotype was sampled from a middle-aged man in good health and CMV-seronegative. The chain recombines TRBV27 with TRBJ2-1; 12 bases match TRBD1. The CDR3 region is CASSSGQGAWYEQFF. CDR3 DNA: TGTGCCAGCAGTTCGGGACAGGGGGCTTGGTATGAGCAGTTCTTC.